Following are 28 T cell receptor beta chains from one sample sequenced in a study of cytomegalovirus exposure and HLA in healthy donors (dated by TCRdb to between 2016 and 2019). Library preparation used the immunoSEQ multiplex PCR assay. For the multiplex PCR, a mixture combining 60 forward primers for TCR Vbeta segments and 13 reverse primers for TCR Jbeta segments was used. As stored in TCRdb, this immuneACCESS dataset retains in-frame rearrangements with V and J assigned. A fraction of the clones does not appear; measured against another copy, unresolved V genes explain less than half of the discrepancy, and the remainder lacks a known reason. The sample data list under 200,000 clones, and about 88% of these were observed just once. Approximately 2.5% of the sample belongs to the ten largest clones. Specimen: PBMCs. The receptors come from a man aged 30 to 45 in good health and CMV-seropositive.

J is TRBJ1-2 and V is TRBV6-6; possibly TRBD1 for D (6 bases). The CDR3 spans 14 residues. Per the germline V gene, CDR1 is MNHNY and CDR2 is SVGAGI (reference sequence). Trimming pared 5 bases from V and 7 bases from J, leaving 17 bases between. For the CDR3, the DNA is TGTGCCAGCAGTCCTCTACAGGGTCCCGGTGGCTACACCTTC. Protein product: CASSPLQGPGGYTF.

The chain uses TRBV27 and TRBJ1-5; D not resolved. Germline V lookup: CDR1 MNHEY, CDR2 SMNVEV (reference sequence). V lost 2 bases, J lost 6 bases, and 11 bases lay in between. The CDR3 has 14 amino acids. The CDR3 nucleotides read TGTGCCAGCAGTTTAGTGGCAGCGTCTCAGCCCCAGCATTTT. The encoded protein is CASSLVAASQPQHF.

Concerning this clone itself: Other DNA sequences in this sample translate to the same CDR3. The gene calls are TRBV6-4 and TRBJ1-5; a possible D gene is TRBD1 (6 bases). The ends were cut back, 5 bases at V and 0 bases at J, with 20 bases in the middle. Germline V lookup: CDR1 MRHNA, CDR2 SNTAGT. The CDR3 extends over 18 amino acids. CDR3 in amino acids: CASSSPVVRGYSNQPQHF. CDR3 bases: TGTGCCAGCAGTTCCCCGGTTGTCAGGGGATATAGCAATCAGCCCCAGCATTTT.

Regarding this clone: Different DNA sequences within this sample yield the same CDR3. The V and J genes are TRBV25-1 and TRBJ1-1, with D possibly being TRBD1 (5 bases). CDR3 length equals 12 residues. The germline gives CDR1 MGHDK, CDR2 SYGVNS. Trimming removed 6 bases at V and 3 bases at J, with 8 bases between. CDR3 amino acids: CASSDSYTEAFF. The CDR3 region has the DNA TGTGCCAGCAGCGACAGCTACACTGAAGCTTTCTTT.

The genes are TRBV5-4 and TRBJ1-5; no clear D. Trimming stripped 0 bases from V and 7 bases from J, with 8 bases between. CDR1 and CDR2 (germline): SGHNT, YYREEE (reference sequence). CDR3 size: 13 residues. The CDR3 DNA reads TGTGCCAGCAGCTTGGCGGGAAGGCAGCCCCAGCATTTT. Translated, it gives CASSLAGRQPQHF.

The rearrangement joins TRBV5-1 to TRBJ2-3, with D possibly matching TRBD1 (6 bases). V lost 3 bases and J lost 6, with 14 bases in between. The CDR3 covers 14 residues. Germline V gives CDR1 SGHRS, CDR2 YFSETQ. CDR3 sequence: CASSSDPGADTQYF. CDR3 sequence (DNA): TGCGCCAGCAGCTCGGACCCAGGGGCGGATACGCAGTATTTT. Supplemented by reference TRBV5-1 and TRBJ2-3, the full variable domain reads KAGVTQTPRYLIKTRGQQVTLSCSPISGHRSVSWYQQTPGQGLQFLFEYFSETQRNKGNFPGRFSGRQFSNSRSEMNVSTLELGDSALYLCASSSDPGADTQYFGPGTRLTVL.

This clone was detected a few times. The chain recombines TRBV7-4 with TRBJ2-5; perhaps TRBD2 as D (5 bases). TRBJ2-7 explains the end of the DNA better; the J call may be wrong. CDR1 is SGHVT and CDR2 is SQSDAQ in the germline V gene. The CDR3 contains 15 residues. CDR3 sequence: CASSPKRSLSYEQYF. DNA for the CDR3: TGTGCCAGCAGCCCGAAGCGGAGCCTCTCCTACGAGCAGTACTTC.

The V and J genes are TRBV2 and TRBJ2-1; a weak D match, TRBD2 (5 bases). The CDR3 runs to 13 residues. CDR1 is SNHLY, CDR2 FYNNEI, per germline. The V gene lost 8 bases and the J gene lost 2 bases, with 10 bases spanning the gap. The CDR3 DNA reads TGTGCCAGCGCCACTAGGGCCTACAATGAGCAGTTCTTC. Translation gives CASATRAYNEQFF.

The V and J genes are TRBV6-1 and TRBJ2-7; 9 bases match TRBD1. Germline-derived CDR1 and CDR2 are MNHNS and SASEGT. V was clipped by 9 bases and J by 3 bases; unmatched bases: 12. CDR3 length: 15 residues. The CDR3 DNA sequence: TGTGCCAGTGGTGGGGACAGGGCCCCGAGCTACGAGCAGTACTTC. As protein: CASGGDRAPSYEQYF.

The J gene is TRBJ2-1, the V gene TRBV4-3, with 9 nucleotides matching TRBD2. The CDR3 runs to 16 residues. The V and J ends lost 0 bases and 4 bases, in that order; junction bases with no gene match: 4. Germline V gene data show CDR1 as LGHNA and CDR2 as YSLEER. CDR3 DNA sequence: TGCGCCAGCAGCCAAGAAACTAGCGGGTTGTACAATGAGCAGTTCTTC. Translated: CASSQETSGLYNEQFF.

V gene TRBV5-6 combines with J gene TRBJ2-3, with 12 bases matching TRBD1. Germline V gives CDR1 SGHDT, CDR2 YYEEEE. CDR3 length: 17 amino acids. V trimming: 0 bases; J trimming: 4 bases; junction bases outside the gene matches: 6. CDR3 sequence: CASSLALGQGAADTQYF. In DNA, the CDR3 is TGTGCCAGCAGCTTGGCCCTGGGACAGGGGGCCGCAGATACGCAGTATTTT.

This sequence joins TRBV10-2 and TRBJ2-3; D might be TRBD2 (6 bases). V was shortened by 3 bases and J by 3 bases, with 13 bases between the two germline ends. The CDR3 sequence is 15 residues long. Germline loops: CDR1 WSHSY, CDR2 SAAADI. CDR3 protein: CASSEWLARTDTQYF. In DNA form, the CDR3 reads TGCGCCAGCAGTGAATGGCTAGCGCGGACAGATACGCAGTATTTT.

This clone was observed a few times. V gene TRBV4-3 combines with J gene TRBJ1-1, with a tentative D call TRBD1 (6 bases). Germline lookup yields CDR1 LGHNA and CDR2 YSLEER. The length of the CDR3 is 18 residues. V was cut by 0 bases and J by 0 bases, with 17 bases left in between. CDR3 sequence reads: CASSQDLSGGSMNTEAFF. The CDR3 nucleotides are TGCGCCAGCAGCCAAGATTTAAGCGGGGGCTCGATGAACACTGAAGCTTTCTTT.

The J gene is TRBJ1-3, the V gene TRBV7-8; perhaps TRBD1 as D (5 bases). V shed 0 bases and J shed 5 bases, with 14 bases lying between them. Germline V lookup: CDR1 SGHVS, CDR2 FQNEAQ. The CDR3 loop spans 16 amino acids. This CDR3 reads CASSLAGGGIRNTIYF. The CDR3 coding sequence is TGTGCCAGCAGCTTAGCGGGCGGGGGGATCAGAAACACCATATATTTT.

The chain has TRBV4-1 and TRBJ1-5, with D unresolved. The CDR3 spans 16 residues. Germline loops: CDR1 MGHRA, CDR2 YSYEKL. Between the trimmed V and J ends, which lost 1 base and 0 bases, there was a span of 10 bases. Here the CDR3 DNA reads TGCGCCAGCAGCCAAGGTAGCATGAATAGCAATCAGCCCCAGCATTTT. Its translation: CASSQGSMNSNQPQHF.

This chain links TRBV6-9 with TRBJ1-6; D remains ambiguous. Germline V gives CDR1 MNHGY, CDR2 SVAAGI. The CDR3 consists of 14 residues. The germline V and J ends were trimmed by 7 bases and 14 bases, with 21 bases remaining between them. The CDR3 loop reads CASILESLYSSLHF. The CDR3 DNA is TGTGCCAGCATCCTTGAAAGCTTATATTCGTCCCTCCACTTT.

The CDR3 nucleotides read TGTGCCAGCAGCGTAGGGGCTAGCGGGAGGACCACAGATACGCAGTATTTT. It specifies CASSVGASGRTTDTQYF. The genes are TRBV9 and TRBJ2-3, with 11 bases aligning to TRBD2. With V trimmed by 0 bases and J by 2 bases, 5 bases remained unmatched. This CDR3 contains 17 residues. The germline gives CDR1 SGDLS, CDR2 YYNGEE.

V and J are TRBV4-1 and TRBJ2-3; possible D gene TRBD2, 5 bases. V lost 0 bases, J lost 1 base, and 11 bases lay in between. The V gene's germline CDR1 is MGHRA and CDR2 YSYEKL. This CDR3 is 16 amino acids long. In DNA form, the CDR3 reads TGCGCCAGCAGCCAAGAGAAAGCGGTGCGCACAGATACGCAGTATTTT. Residues: CASSQEKAVRTDTQYF.

CDR3 in DNA: TGCGCCAGCAGCCCGGGACTAGCGGGCCCCCGGATCACAGATACGCAGTATTTT. Its translation: CASSPGLAGPRITDTQYF. This chain joins TRBV4-3 and TRBJ2-3; 12 bases are shared with TRBD2. The junction had 10 bases not matched to a gene; V was cut back by 4 bases and J by 2 bases. This CDR3 region has 18 residues. Germline V gene sequence: CDR1 LGHNA, CDR2 YSLEER.

The CDR3 is CASSLEGTYNEQFF. The CDR3 DNA follows: TGTGCCAGCAGTTTAGAGGGAACCTACAATGAGCAGTTCTTC. The chain recombines TRBV27 with TRBJ2-1; possibly TRBD2 for D (5 bases). Germline V CDR1 and CDR2: MNHEY, SMNVEV (reference sequence). Deletions cut 2 bases from V and 2 bases from J, with 7 bases between. This CDR3 contains 14 residues.

The V gene is TRBV4-1, the J gene TRBJ1-4; D is unclear. Per germline, CDR1 MGHRA and CDR2 YSYEKL. The CDR3 extends over 17 amino acids. Trimming removed 1 base from V and 4 bases from J, with 16 bases in between. The CDR3 sequence is CASSQGWRVWLNEKLFF. The CDR3 nucleotides read TGCGCCAGCAGCCAAGGGTGGAGGGTGTGGCTTAATGAAAAACTGTTTTTT.

The chain couples TRBV2 to TRBJ1-5, with 11 bases aligning to TRBD1. Germline CDR1 reads SNHLY; CDR2 reads FYNNEI. The V gene end was trimmed by 4 bases and the J gene end by 4 bases; junction bases not matched to a gene: 3. The CDR3 consists of 15 residues. The CDR3 DNA sequence: TGTGCCAGCAGTGCGGGGGACAGGGGGAATCAGCCCCAGCATTTT. It codes for CASSAGDRGNQPQHF.

The CDR3 is CASTRVMNTEAFF. The CDR3 nucleotides read TGTGCCAGTACGAGGGTCATGAACACTGAAGCTTTCTTT. This chain links TRBV19 with TRBJ1-1; D gene ambiguous. CDR3 length: 13 residues. In germline, CDR1 is LNHDA, CDR2 SQIVND (reference sequence). Trimming shortened V by 7 bases and J by 0 bases, and 9 bases separated the two germline ends.

This clone showed up just a few times. The V call is TRBV28, the J call TRBJ2-7; weak D call: TRBD2 (6 bases). This CDR3 spans 14 amino acids. The germline V gene has CDR1 MDHEN and CDR2 SYDVKM. The V and J ends lost 8 bases and 3 bases respectively, with 17 bases between them. CDR3 protein: CASGTRDFIYEQYF. The CDR3 bases are TGTGCCAGCGGAACCCGGGACTTTATCTACGAGCAGTACTTC.

In its sample, this clone was seen once. The rearrangement links TRBV27 to TRBJ2-1; 8 nucleotides agree with TRBD2. The CDR3 totals 14 residues. V was pared by 5 bases and J by 0 bases, with 0 bases of the junction left unmatched. Germline CDR1 and CDR2: MNHEY and SMNVEV (reference sequence). CDR3 nucleotide sequence: TGTGCCAGCAGTGCGGGGGGCTCCTACAATGAGCAGTTCTTC. Translated, it gives CASSAGGSYNEQFF.

In its sample, this clone was seen once. This chain links TRBV5-1 with TRBJ2-3; 7 nucleotides agree with TRBD2. The CDR3 runs 15 residues. The trim removed 0 bases at V and 2 bases at J, leaving 3 bases unmatched. Germline values: CDR1 SGHRS, CDR2 YFSETQ. The CDR3 here is CASSLAGRTTDTQYF. The CDR3 coding sequence is TGCGCCAGCAGCTTGGCCGGGAGGACCACAGATACGCAGTATTTT.

The chain combines TRBV13 with TRBJ2-7, with D possibly being TRBD1 (6 bases). The CDR3 covers 15 residues. V lost 4 bases and J 6 bases, leaving 19 bases between the germline ends. The germline gives CDR1 PRHDT, CDR2 FYEKMQ (reference sequence). CDR3: CASSSGQMRRPEQYV. CDR3 nucleotide sequence: TGTGCCAGCAGCTCCGGACAGATGAGAAGACCCGAGCAGTACGTC.

The V call is TRBV19, the J call TRBJ2-7; 8 nucleotides agree with TRBD2. CDR3 size: 17 residues. Germline values: CDR1 LNHDA, CDR2 SQIVND (reference sequence). V lost 2 bases to trimming and J lost 2 bases; unmatched junction nucleotides: 11. The CDR3 nucleotides read TGTGCCAGTAGTATAAGAGTAGGCATTAGCGGGACCTACGAGCAGTACTTC. Encoded protein: CASSIRVGISGTYEQYF.